Below, 3 T cell receptor beta chains from the same sample are listed, as sequenced in a study of T-cell memory formation after mild COVID-19. Via MiXCR, TCRdb re-called the 5' RACE reads, giving one row per CDR3 protein. The table lists 350,000 to 400,000 distinct CDR3 sequences, under 25% of them singletons. Sequenced sample: PBMCs or a T cell subset sorted from them (not recorded which). Receptors originate from an adult woman who had mild COVID-19 (a few samples of this study predate the infection). Cell type and time point are not known.

The V gene is TRBV5-4, the J gene TRBJ2-7; 9 positions agree with TRBD2. Germline V CDR1 and CDR2: SGHNT, YYREEE (reference sequence). The CDR3 is 14 residues long. Trimming at V came to 0 bases and at J to 5 bases, leaving 3 bases not matched to a gene. The CDR3: CASSLASGVDEQYF. Here the CDR3 DNA reads TGTGCCAGCAGCTTGGCTAGCGGGGTAGACGAGCAGTACTTC.

This clonotype turned up a few times. This rearrangement joins TRBV7-2 to TRBJ1-1, with a weak D call TRBD1 (5 bases). Trimming pared 5 bases from V and 7 bases from J, leaving 20 bases between. This CDR3 comprises 15 residues. Germline V gives CDR1 SGHTA, CDR2 FQGNSA. CDR3 sequence: CASSKTIRGGDEAFF. The CDR3 bases are TGTGCCAGCAGCAAAACAATTCGTGGGGGGGATGAAGCTTTCTTT.

This chain uses TRBV19 with TRBJ2-3, with 8 bases identical to TRBD1. This CDR3 spans 15 amino acids. V dropped 5 bases and J dropped 1; count of bases not matched to a gene: 5. Germline V gene lookup returns CDR1 LNHDA and CDR2 SQIVND (reference sequence). The CDR3 loop is CASSSKDRGTDTQYF. The DNA of the CDR3 is TGTGCCAGTAGTTCGAAGGACAGGGGCACAGATACGCAGTATTTT.